The clone carrying this T cell receptor (beta chain) has a handful of counts. Its specificity is not known. The data belong to a study of blood T cells in healthy people across ages. Regarding the study as a whole: Age advanced and TCR beta diversity per million T cells fell, roughly linearly.

The germline gives CDR1 SGHDN, CDR2 FVKESK. This CDR3 spans 14 amino acids. A sample-barcoded 5' primer and a J-beta primer mix were used in a second PCR of about 6 to 11 cycles. A single record per CDR3 protein comes from TCRdb applying MiXCR to the 5' RACE reads. The profile shows about 760,000 distinct CDR3 sequences, approximately 25% of them singletons. These data also featured in a second study, about T cells of mothers and their children. That work contributes: For the second PCR, the M1S primer put in sample barcodes and 2-4 random nucleotides.

Sequenced sample: blood. The chain carries TRBV14 and TRBJ2-5, with 9 bases aligning to TRBD1. TRBJ2-1 explains the end of the DNA better; the J call may be wrong. This TCR came from a boy between 5 and 17 years old in good health. This CDR3 reads CASSHKTGGNEQFF. DNA of the CDR3: TGTGCCAGCAGCCACAAGACAGGGGGCAATGAGCAGTTCTTC.